Below are 20 T cell receptor beta chains sequenced from a single sample in a study of T cells in Graves' hyperthyroidism and ophthalmopathy. RNA transcripts served as the template for amplifying TCR beta CDR3 regions. The primer set for the first-round RT-PCR of the TCR CDR3 was HTBI. One entry per CDR3 protein results from TCRdb running MiXCR on the multiplex PCR reads. The table includes roughly 400,000 distinct CDR3 sequences, about 15% detected once. Material: blood. Receptor source: a woman aged 18-29 years with Graves' hyperthyroidism that later progressed to Graves' ophthalmopathy.

This clonotype was recorded a few times. This chain joins TRBV18 and TRBJ2-5; D is tentatively TRBD1 or TRBD2 (5 bases each). Trimming removed 3 bases at V and 7 bases at J, with 15 bases between. Per germline, CDR1 KGHSH and CDR2 LQKENI. This CDR3 comprises 14 residues. The CDR3 DNA is TGTGCCAGCTCACCCCGGGACCTAGGGACGACCCAGTACTTC. This gives the protein CASSPRDLGTTQYF.

In this sample, this clonotype turned up many times. The rearrangement joins TRBV2 to TRBJ2-2; 8 bases agree with TRBD2. V lost 2 bases to trimming and J lost 4 bases; unmatched junction nucleotides: 6. The CDR3 is made up of 16 amino acids. CDR1 is SNHLY, CDR2 FYNNEI, per germline. The DNA for the CDR3 is TGTGCCAGCAGTGAACTGGCGGGAGGCCCCACCGGGGAGCTGTTTTTT. This sequence encodes CASSELAGGPTGELFF.

The rearrangement joins TRBV7-9 to TRBJ1-2; D gene ambiguous. The ends were cut back, 1 base at V and 5 bases at J, with 14 bases in the middle. This CDR3 contains 15 residues. Germline CDR1 SEHNR, CDR2 FQNEAQ (reference sequence). The chain's CDR3 is CASSLDLVIGYGYTF. The CDR3, as DNA: TGTGCCAGCAGCTTAGACCTAGTCATCGGTTATGGCTACACCTTC.

The chain joins TRBV6-5 to TRBJ1-5, with D unresolved. The germline gives CDR1 MNHEY, CDR2 SVGAGI. CDR3 size: 15 residues. V gave up 3 bases and J gave up 15 bases, with 24 bases separating them. In DNA form, the CDR3 reads TGTGCCAGCAGTTATGCCTTGATGACTAGCGGGAGTACGCATTTT. It is translated as CASSYALMTSGSTHF.

This clonotype was seen more than once but under ten times. This rearrangement joins TRBV12-3 or TRBV12-4 to TRBJ1-4; no clear D gene. CDR3 length: 14 residues. V lost 6 bases and J lost 8, with 16 bases in between. CDR3 bases: TGTGCCAGCAGCCGGGGTCCAGGAGGAGAAAAACTGTTTTTT. Protein: CASSRGPGGEKLFF.

There are a few counts of this clonotype. The rearrangement joins TRBV5-6 to TRBJ2-2; D is unresolved. Trimming removed 0 bases at V and 9 bases at J, with 3 bases between. CDR3 length: 11 residues. Germline V gene lookup returns CDR1 SGHDT and CDR2 YYEEEE. CDR3 residues: CASSLDRELFF. As DNA, the CDR3 is TGTGCCAGCAGCTTGGACCGGGAGCTGTTTTTT. The variable domain in full, with the rest retrieved from reference TRBV5-6 and TRBJ2-2, is DAGVTQSPTHLIKTRGQQVTLRCSPKSGHDTVSWYQQALGQGPQFIFQYYEEEERQRGNFPDRFSGHQFPNYSSELNVNALLLGDSALYLCASSLDRELFFGEGSRLTVL.

Comments on this clonotype: The missing conserved phenylalanine or tryptophan at the end of this CDR3 makes a read error likely. The rearrangement joins TRBV5-1 to TRBJ2-2; no definite D call. V lost 0 bases and J lost 6, with 6 bases in between. Per the germline V gene, CDR1 is SGHRS and CDR2 is YFSETQ. The CDR3 has 13 amino acids. For the CDR3, the DNA is TGCGCCAGCAGCTTGGGGGATGCCGGGGAGCTGTTTCTT. Protein: CASSLGDAGELFL.

This clonotype was counted many times. Written as DNA, the CDR3 is TGTGCCAGCAGCACAGCGGGGGGGTACCCCCATGAAGCTTTCTTT. This sequence encodes CASSTAGGYPHEAFF. J is TRBJ1-1 and V is TRBV7-2, with a tentative D call TRBD1 (5 bases). The CDR3 is 15 amino acids. CDR1 SGHTA and CDR2 FQGNSA come from the germline V gene. Trimming pared 5 bases from V and 7 bases from J, leaving 20 bases between.

This clonotype was seen at least ten times. The chain employs TRBV27 and TRBJ2-1; 11 bases map to TRBD2. The CDR3 sequence is 18 residues long. Germline V gives CDR1 MNHEY, CDR2 SMNVEV (reference sequence). Trimming took 6 bases from V and 9 from J; bases not matched to a gene: 19. The CDR3 loop is CASSEDRGLADPGAEQFF. In DNA form, the CDR3 reads TGTGCCAGCAGCGAAGATCGGGGACTAGCGGACCCGGGGGCTGAGCAGTTCTTC.

This clonotype was seen many times. The chain recombines TRBV28 with TRBJ2-7; 13 bases align to TRBD2. Germline lookup yields CDR1 MDHEN and CDR2 SYDVKM. The CDR3 has 16 amino acids. The ends lost 2 bases at V and 3 bases at J; junction bases unmatched: 4. CDR3 sequence reads: CASSLRGLAGYYEQYF. CDR3 nucleotides: TGTGCCAGCAGTTTACGGGGACTAGCGGGGTACTACGAGCAGTACTTC.

This clonotype was detected many times. The chain employs TRBV20-1 and TRBJ2-7; D call uncertain. Germline V lookup: CDR1 DFQATT, CDR2 SNEGSKA (reference sequence). The length of the CDR3 is 15 residues. The V end lost 0 bases, the J end lost 6 bases, and 18 bases lay between the germline ends. This chain's CDR3 is CSARDSRAAPLEQYF. CDR3 bases: TGCAGTGCTAGAGATTCAAGGGCTGCCCCTCTCGAGCAGTACTTC.

The chain employs TRBV6-1 and TRBJ1-5; no firm D call. The V gene's germline CDR1 is MNHNS and CDR2 SASEGT. V was shortened by 8 bases and J by 0 bases, with 8 bases between the two germline ends. The CDR3 contains 13 residues. CDR3 region: CASRMNSNQPQHF. CDR3 DNA: TGTGCCAGCCGCATGAATAGCAATCAGCCCCAGCATTTT.

J is TRBJ2-3 and V is TRBV7-9; 13 bases line up with TRBD2. The CDR3 totals 16 residues. Looked up from germline, CDR1 is SEHNR and CDR2 is FQNEAQ (reference sequence). J lost 4 bases, V lost 5 bases, and 6 bases had no gene match. The CDR3 DNA sequence: TGTGCCAGCAGCCGGGGACTAGCGGGACTGGCAGATACGCAGTATTTT. Residues: CASSRGLAGLADTQYF.

Many counts were recorded for this clonotype. The genes are TRBV29-1 and TRBJ2-1; 11 positions agree with TRBD2. V was pared by 7 bases and J by 4 bases, with 3 bases of the junction left unmatched. CDR1 SQVTM and CDR2 ANQGSEA come from the germline V gene. This CDR3 region has 13 residues. The CDR3, as DNA: TGCAGCGCCAGGACTAGCGGGTACAATGAGCAGTTCTTC. It encodes CSARTSGYNEQFF.

Many counts were recorded for this clonotype. The chain is built from TRBV28 and TRBJ2-7, with TRBD2 matching 11 bases. This CDR3 contains 15 residues. V shed 3 bases and J 6 bases; nucleotides not matched to a gene: 7. From germline, CDR1 is MDHEN and CDR2 SYDVKM. In DNA, the CDR3 is TGTGCCAGCAGTTTTCTAGCGGGAGGATTAGGCGAGCAGTACTTC. It translates to CASSFLAGGLGEQYF. Full variable domain (remainder filled in from reference TRBV28 and TRBJ2-7): DVKVTQSSRYLVKRTGEKVFLECVQDMDHENMFWYRQDPGLGLRLIYFSYDVKMKEKGDIPEGYSVSREKKERFSLILESASTNQTSMYLCASSFLAGGLGEQYFGPGTRLTVT.

This clonotype has a handful of counts. This clone may be a read error of a much larger clone one base away. V is TRBV11-1 and J is TRBJ2-7; no definite D call. Germline V lookup: CDR1 SGHAT, CDR2 FQDESV (reference sequence). Trimming left V 0 bases short and J 6 bases short, with 9 bases between. The CDR3 length is 13 residues. CDR3 nucleotide sequence: TGTGCCAGCAGCTTAGCTCAGAACTGCGAGCAGTACTTC. Translating gives CASSLAQNCEQYF. Supplemented by reference TRBV11-1 and TRBJ2-7, the full variable domain reads EAEVAQSPRYKITEKSQAVAFWCDPISGHATLYWYRQILGQGPELLVQFQDESVVDDSQLPKDRFSAERLKGVDSTLKIQPAELGDSAMYLCASSLAQNCEQYFGPGTRLTVT.

This clonotype has a handful of counts. The chain links TRBV3-1 to TRBJ2-7; D possibly corresponds to TRBD2 (5 bases). CDR1 and CDR2 from the germline V gene are LGHDT and YNNKEL (reference sequence). Trimming pared 3 bases from V and 2 bases from J, leaving 14 bases between. The length of the CDR3 is 15 residues. The CDR3 sequence is CASSHGGHPTYEQYF. In DNA, the CDR3 is TGTGCCAGCAGCCACGGCGGGCACCCAACCTACGAGCAGTACTTC.

As to this clonotype: Since a much larger clone is just one base distant, this may be a read error. The CDR3 does not close with the conserved phenylalanine or tryptophan, likely indicating a read error. This rearrangement joins TRBV5-5 to TRBJ2-1, with TRBD2 matching over 13 bases. J gave up 2 bases and V 2 bases, and 1 base lay outside the gene matches. CDR3 length equals 16 residues. Germline lookup yields CDR1 SGHKS and CDR2 YYEKEE (reference sequence). CDR3 region: CASSLGLAGAYNEQFL. The CDR3 DNA sequence: TGTGCCAGCAGCTTAGGACTAGCGGGAGCCTACAATGAGCAGTTCCTC.

The J gene is TRBJ2-7, the V gene TRBV4-1; D is possibly TRBD2 (5 bases). This CDR3 contains 15 residues. V lost 1 base, J lost 6 bases, and 16 bases lay in between. Germline CDR1 and CDR2: MGHRA and YSYEKL. The CDR3 loop reads CASSQGLTQRFEQYF. CDR3 coding DNA: TGCGCCAGCAGCCAAGGACTAACCCAAAGGTTCGAGCAGTACTTC.

This clonotype was seen at least ten times. A junction boundary mismatches the germline segment, possibly from a read error. The rearrangement links TRBV14 to TRBJ1-1; D perhaps matches TRBD1 (6 bases). CDR1 and CDR2 (germline): SGHDN, FVKESK. The length of the CDR3 is 13 residues. The CDR3 is CASSQQGRTEAFF. The CDR3 nucleotides are TGCGCCAGCAGCCAACAGGGCCGGACTGAAGCTTTCTTT.